These 7 T cell receptor beta chains were sequenced from one sample in a study of human T cells and chemical hapten exposure. Noted time point: patch test 1, 2 weeks after DPC sensitization. Treatment defined: therapeutic diphenylcyclopropenone sensitization with weekly scalp DPC. TCRdb independently ran MiXCR on the RACE reads; one entry per CDR3 protein. The sample has about 120,000 distinct CDR3 sequences, 9% to 14% seen once. The sequencing used whole blood, collected in connection with sensitization to the hapten diphenylcyclopropenone (DPC). The receptors stem from a woman aged 45 to 65 with alopecia areata. Some clones in this sample may be carry-over from other donors' samples.

This clonotype was picked up a small number of times. The gene calls are TRBV28 and TRBJ2-4, with a possible D match to TRBD1 (6 bases). Per the germline V gene, CDR1 is MDHEN and CDR2 is SYDVKM. V shed 6 bases and J shed 5 bases, with 14 bases lying between them. This CDR3 region has 14 residues. In DNA, the CDR3 is TGTGCCAGCAGCTCCGGGGACATGGAAAACATTCAGTACTTC. Residues: CASSSGDMENIQYF.

This clonotype has more than one count but fewer than ten. The chain combines TRBV4-1 with TRBJ1-2, with unresolved D. The CDR3 totals 12 residues. CDR1 and CDR2 from the germline V gene are MGHRA and YSYEKL. Trimming took 1 base from V and 8 from J, leaving 8 bases between them. CDR3 nucleotides: TGCGCCAGCAGCCAAGTCTCAATGGGCTACACCTTC. This translates into CASSQVSMGYTF.

This clonotype was picked up many times. V usage is TRBV4-3 and J usage is TRBJ2-3; no firm D call. This CDR3 is 13 amino acids long. Germline CDR1 and CDR2: LGHNA and YSLEER. Between the trimmed V and J ends, which lost 0 bases and 10 bases, there was a span of 11 bases. The CDR3: CASSQDLGSSQYF. The CDR3 nucleotides read TGCGCCAGCAGCCAAGATCTAGGCAGTTCGCAGTATTTT.

The chain has TRBV5-1 and TRBJ2-1, with TRBD2 identical over 11 bases. Germline loops: CDR1 SGHRS, CDR2 YFSETQ. The V segment lost 4 bases and the J segment 8 bases; nucleotides outside the gene matches: 8. The CDR3 contains 15 residues. CDR3 nucleotides: TGCGCCAGCAGCACCACTAGCGGGAGAGGGTATGAGCAGTTCTTC. This encodes CASSTTSGRGYEQFF.

At least ten counts were recorded for this clonotype. This chain joins TRBV19 and TRBJ1-2; 7 nucleotides align to TRBD1. The CDR3 length is 15 residues. Germline values: CDR1 LNHDA, CDR2 SQIVND (reference sequence). With V trimmed by 6 bases and J by 0 bases, 7 bases remained unmatched. The CDR3 sequence: CASSATGTANYGYTF. CDR3 nucleotides: TGTGCCAGTAGCGCAACCGGGACAGCTAACTATGGCTACACCTTC.

This clonotype was detected many times. The chain couples TRBV11-2 to TRBJ2-3, with TRBD2 matching 14 bases. This CDR3 has 18 amino acids. Trimming took 5 bases from V and 1 from J; bases not matched to a gene: 8. Germline CDR1 is SGHAT and CDR2 is FQNNGV. The DNA for the CDR3 is TGTGCCAGCAGCCCAGGGACTAGCGGGGGTCGGCGCACAGATACGCAGTATTTT. It codes for CASSPGTSGGRRTDTQYF. Drawing the rest from reference TRBV11-2 and TRBJ2-3, the complete variable domain is EAGVAQSPRYKIIEKRQSVAFWCNPISGHATLYWYQQILGQGPKLLIQFQNNGVVDDSQLPKDRFSAERLKGVDSTLKIQPAKLEDSAVYLCASSPGTSGGRRTDTQYFGPGTRLTVL.

In this sample, this clonotype turned up many times. The chain is built from TRBV11-3 and TRBJ2-2; unclear D gene. The CDR3 runs 13 residues. Germline V gene data show CDR1 as SGHNT and CDR2 as YENEEA. Trimming took off 4 bases at V and 6 bases at J, with 9 bases between the two ends. CDR3 in DNA: TGTGCCAGCAGCTCACGTAGTTCCGGGGAGCTGTTTTTT. This codes for CASSSRSSGELFF.